Below, 25 T cell receptor beta chains from the same sample are listed, as sequenced in a study of T cells in Graves' hyperthyroidism and ophthalmopathy. Amplified regions were TCR beta CDR3 sequences from RNA transcripts. Using the HTBI primer set, a first-round RT-PCR was run on the TCR CDR3. TCRdb reprocessed the multiplex PCR reads via MiXCR and lists one record per CDR3 protein. The top ten clones hold 3.5% to 4% of a sample with about 620,000 distinct CDR3 sequences, 15% to 20% of them seen once. Specimen: blood. These receptors all come from a woman in her 30s with Graves' hyperthyroidism.

This clonotype was observed many times. The chain couples TRBV20-1 to TRBJ2-1; 9 nucleotides agree with TRBD2. V shed 0 bases, J shed 4 bases, and the junction held 4 bases outside the gene matches. Germline V gene sequence: CDR1 DFQATT, CDR2 SNEGSKA (reference sequence). The CDR3 loop spans 15 amino acids. CDR3 sequence: CSARDRAGGYNEQFF. In DNA, the CDR3 is TGCAGTGCTAGAGATCGGGCGGGAGGGTACAATGAGCAGTTCTTC.

This clonotype has just a few counts. This sequence joins TRBV9 and TRBJ2-2, with D unclear. Per germline, CDR1 SGDLS and CDR2 YYNGEE. Trimming removed 0 bases from V and 3 bases from J, with 9 bases in between. This CDR3 has 15 amino acids. The CDR3 loop reads CASSVVGAYTGELFF. The CDR3 DNA reads as TGTGCCAGCAGCGTAGTAGGAGCCTACACCGGGGAGCTGTTTTTT. Filled out from reference TRBV9 and TRBJ2-2, the complete variable domain reads DSGVTQTPKHLITATGQRVTLRCSPRSGDLSVYWYQQSLDQGLQFLIQYYNGEERAKGNILERFSAQQFPDLHSELNLSSLELGDSALYFCASSVVGAYTGELFFGEGSRLTVL.

V is TRBV11-1 and J is TRBJ1-1, with D tentatively TRBD1 (6 bases). CDR1 SGHAT and CDR2 FQDESV come from the germline V gene (reference sequence). The CDR3 contains 14 residues. Trimming took off 1 base at V and 7 bases at J, with 13 bases between the two ends. CDR3 sequence reads: CASSLDAGDIEAFF. CDR3 DNA sequence: TGTGCCAGCAGCTTAGACGCAGGGGATATTGAAGCTTTCTTT. Full variable domain (outside the CDR3, taken from reference TRBV11-1 and TRBJ1-1): EAEVAQSPRYKITEKSQAVAFWCDPISGHATLYWYRQILGQGPELLVQFQDESVVDDSQLPKDRFSAERLKGVDSTLKIQPAELGDSAMYLCASSLDAGDIEAFFGQGTRLTVV.

Notes on this clonotype: A single base separates this from a much larger clone, so it may be a read error. The chain recombines TRBV5-1 with TRBJ2-1; 9 nucleotides line up with TRBD2. This CDR3 has 15 residues. Per the germline V gene, CDR1 is SGHRS and CDR2 is YFSETQ. The chain's CDR3 is CASRLTSGAYSEQFF. In nucleotides, the CDR3 is TGCGCCAGCAGATTGACTAGCGGCGCCTACAGTGAGCAGTTCTTC.

The J gene is TRBJ2-1, the V gene TRBV19; D is uncertain. Trimming cost V 3 bases and J 1 base, with 7 bases left between them. CDR1 is LNHDA, CDR2 SQIVND, per germline (reference sequence). CDR3 length equals 14 residues. CDR3 sequence: CASSMTGSYNEQFF. The CDR3 DNA reads as TGTGCCAGTAGTATGACTGGTTCCTACAATGAGCAGTTCTTC.

In its sample, this clonotype was seen many times. J is TRBJ2-2 and V is TRBV28, with 8 bases aligning to TRBD1. The V gene end was trimmed by 6 bases and the J gene end by 4 bases; junction bases not matched to a gene: 7. The CDR3 consists of 15 residues. Per germline, CDR1 MDHEN and CDR2 SYDVKM. In DNA form, the CDR3 reads TGTGCCAGCAGAACTGACAGGGGATTCACCGGGGAGCTGTTTTTT. Translation: CASRTDRGFTGELFF.

The rearrangement joins TRBV9 to TRBJ1-6; tentative D call: TRBD1 (5 bases). This CDR3 has 17 amino acids. The V end was cut by 4 bases, the J end by 6 bases, with 20 bases between. CDR1 and CDR2 (germline): SGDLS, YYNGEE. The CDR3: CASSTSLTGTGNSPLHF. The CDR3 DNA is TGTGCCAGCAGCACCTCGTTAACCGGGACCGGTAATTCACCCCTCCACTTT.

Note on this clonotype: The junction differs from germline at one of its ends, possibly a read error. The chain couples TRBV7-3 to TRBJ2-1, with TRBD2 matching 12 bases. This CDR3 region has 17 residues. Germline V gene lookup returns CDR1 SGHTA and CDR2 FQGTGA. Written as DNA, the CDR3 is TGTGCCAACAGCTTAACTAGCGGGAGGATGGGCCACAATGAGCAGTTCTTC. Translated, it gives CANSLTSGRMGHNEQFF.

This clonotype was detected ten times or more. This chain uses TRBV27 with TRBJ2-3; a weak D match, TRBD2 (5 bases). The CDR3 is 14 residues long. V lost 3 bases to trimming and J lost 8 bases, with 15 bases between them. Germline V CDR1 and CDR2: MNHEY, SMNVEV (reference sequence). The CDR3 DNA sequence: TGTGCCAGCAGTTTGCAGGCGGCCGGAGGTACGCAGTATTTT. Residues: CASSLQAAGGTQYF.

The chain has TRBV20-1 and TRBJ1-1; the match to TRBD1 covers 10 bases. The V gene end was trimmed by 3 bases and the J gene end by 1 base; junction bases not matched to a gene: 11. Germline CDR1 DFQATT, CDR2 SNEGSKA (reference sequence). This CDR3 comprises 17 residues. The CDR3 DNA is TGCAGTGCTAGGAATTTCCGGACAGGGGGACCGAACACTGAAGCTTTCTTT. Translated: CSARNFRTGGPNTEAFF.

The chain couples TRBV24-1 to TRBJ2-1; no definite D call. V lost 3 bases and J lost 10, with 9 bases in between. CDR3 length: 12 residues. Germline CDR1 is KGHDR and CDR2 is SFDVKD. Here the CDR3 reads CATSDDDGEQFF. CDR3 DNA sequence: TGTGCCACCAGTGATGATGACGGAGAGCAGTTCTTC.

This clonotype was counted at least ten times. The chain carries TRBV7-2 and TRBJ2-1, with D perhaps matching TRBD2 (6 bases). V dropped 1 base and J dropped 0 bases, with 10 bases sitting between them. The length of the CDR3 is 16 residues. CDR1 SGHTA and CDR2 FQGNSA come from the germline V gene. CDR3 in amino acids: CASSLDGRFSYNEQFF. The CDR3 DNA reads as TGTGCCAGCAGCTTAGATGGGAGGTTCTCCTACAATGAGCAGTTCTTC.

The V and J genes are TRBV25-1 and TRBJ2-7; the match to TRBD1 covers 10 bases. Germline assignment: CDR1 MGHDK and CDR2 SYGVNS. This CDR3 contains 16 residues. V gave up 3 bases and J gave up 5 bases; unmatched junction bases: 10. The CDR3 DNA reads as TGTGCCAGCAGTGATTATACGGACAGGGGGTCCAACGAGCAGTACTTC. It specifies CASSDYTDRGSNEQYF.

This clonotype was recorded many times. The chain joins TRBV5-1 to TRBJ2-7; 8 bases align to TRBD1. V was pared by 2 bases and J by 0 bases, with 4 bases of the junction left unmatched. Germline values: CDR1 SGHRS, CDR2 YFSETQ. The CDR3 runs to 15 residues. The CDR3 loop is CASSLRTGHSYEQYF. CDR3 nucleotides: TGCGCCAGCAGCTTACGGACAGGGCACTCCTACGAGCAGTACTTC.

As to this clonotype: The junction differs from germline at one of its ends, possibly a read error. V is TRBV10-2 and J is TRBJ2-5; no definite D call. Germline V gene lookup returns CDR1 WSHSY and CDR2 SAAADI. The CDR3 loop spans 15 amino acids. DNA of the CDR3: TGCGCCAGCGGTGAGTCGGTAGGGCGGAAAGGGACCCAGTACTTC. This gives the protein CASGESVGRKGTQYF.

This clonotype was recorded at least ten times. This sequence joins TRBV28 and TRBJ1-5; D is undetermined. Trimming pared 8 bases from V and 2 bases from J, leaving 7 bases between. Looked up from germline, CDR1 is MDHEN and CDR2 is SYDVKM. The CDR3 is 12 amino acids. The CDR3 DNA sequence: TGTGCCAGCGGGAGGGGCAATCAGCCCCAGCATTTT. It encodes CASGRGNQPQHF. The variable domain in full, completed from reference TRBV28 and TRBJ1-5, reads DVKVTQSSRYLVKRTGEKVFLECVQDMDHENMFWYRQDPGLGLRLIYFSYDVKMKEKGDIPEGYSVSREKKERFSLILESASTNQTSMYLCASGRGNQPQHFGDGTRLSIL.

The rearrangement joins TRBV20-1 to TRBJ2-7; a possible D gene is TRBD1 (7 bases). Germline CDR1 DFQATT, CDR2 SNEGSKA (reference sequence). V lost 5 bases and J lost 2, with 13 bases in between. This CDR3 contains 13 residues. For the CDR3, the DNA is TGCAGTGCTCGACAGGGCGGGACCTACGAGCAGTACTTC. Translated, it gives CSARQGGTYEQYF.

This clonotype appeared many times. The rearrangement uses TRBV28 and TRBJ2-3; possible D gene TRBD1, 5 bases. V was pared by 2 bases and J by 0 bases, with 12 bases between. CDR1 MDHEN and CDR2 SYDVKM come from the germline V gene. The CDR3 is 16 residues long. The CDR3 DNA follows: TGTGCCAGCAGTTTACAGGGCAGGGTCAGCACAGATACGCAGTATTTT. Residues: CASSLQGRVSTDTQYF.

In this sample, this clonotype turned up a few times. The chain carries TRBV4-2 and TRBJ1-5; weak D call: TRBD1 (5 bases). Trimming left V 3 bases short and J 0 bases short, with 9 bases between. The CDR3 totals 15 residues. Germline loops: CDR1 LGHNA, CDR2 YNFKEQ. In nucleotides, the CDR3 is TGTGCCAGCAGCCAGGGGACGGCTAGCAATCAGCCCCAGCATTTT. It yields the protein CASSQGTASNQPQHF.

This clonotype was detected only a few times. This chain links TRBV2 with TRBJ2-7; tentatively, D is TRBD1 or TRBD2 (5 bases each). The CDR3 runs to 12 residues. CDR1 and CDR2 (germline): SNHLY, FYNNEI. V lost 8 bases and J 0 bases, leaving 8 bases between the germline ends. This CDR3 reads CASRDLSYEQYF. The CDR3 coding sequence is TGTGCCAGCCGGGACCTCTCCTACGAGCAGTACTTC. The entire variable domain, with the rest obtained from reference TRBV2 and TRBJ2-7, is as follows: EPEVTQTPSHQVTQMGQEVILRCVPISNHLYFYWYRQILGQKVEFLVSFYNNEISEKSEIFDDQFSVERPDGSNFTLKIRSTKLEDSAMYFCASRDLSYEQYFGPGTRLTVT.

The J gene is TRBJ2-3, the V gene TRBV19; D unresolved. The germline V gene encodes CDR1 LNHDA and CDR2 SQIVND (reference sequence). V lost 3 bases and J 2 bases, leaving 6 bases between the germline ends. CDR3 size: 13 residues. DNA of the CDR3: TGTGCCAGTAGTATGACTCCCACAGATACGCAGTATTTT. Translating gives CASSMTPTDTQYF.

This clonotype came up many times. The chain employs TRBV30 and TRBJ2-7; weak D call: TRBD1 (6 bases). V was clipped by 0 bases and J by 8 bases, with 8 bases between them. There are 11 residues in the CDR3. The germline V gene encodes CDR1 GTSNPN and CDR2 SVGIG (reference sequence). The CDR3 protein is CAWSVWDKQYF. CDR3 in DNA: TGTGCCTGGAGTGTATGGGACAAGCAGTACTTC.

The chain couples TRBV5-5 to TRBJ1-1; a weak D match, TRBD1 (5 bases). From germline, CDR1 is SGHKS and CDR2 YYEKEE (reference sequence). The CDR3 runs to 14 residues. Trimming stripped 4 bases from V and 1 base from J, with 11 bases between. The CDR3 sequence: CASSRDPWNTEAFF. The CDR3 DNA is TGTGCCAGCAGCCGGGACCCCTGGAACACTGAAGCTTTCTTT.

The count of this clonotype is one. The chain links TRBV5-1 to TRBJ2-7; no reliable D call. The end of the DNA fits TRBJ2-1 better, so the J call may be wrong. The CDR3 has 12 residues. Looked up from germline, CDR1 is SGHRS and CDR2 is YFSETQ. The CDR3 DNA sequence: TGCGCCAGCAGCTTGAATGTCTACGAGCAGTTCTTC. As protein: CASSLNVYEQFF.

The chain employs TRBV19 and TRBJ2-1, with 11 nucleotides matching TRBD1. Germline CDR1 LNHDA, CDR2 SQIVND (reference sequence). V was clipped by 5 bases and J by 2 bases; unmatched bases: 2. This CDR3 has 15 amino acids. The CDR3 DNA follows: TGTGCCAGTAGTGGACAGGGGGCGGCCTACAATGAGCAGTTCTTC. Translated, it gives CASSGQGAAYNEQFF.